The TCR beta chain under discussion was sequenced for a study of CD4 T cells in relation to SARS-CoV-2 and coronaviruses. Across the study: PBMCs were cultured with antigen for 10 days before TCR beta sequencing.

The CDR3 runs 15 residues. Germline V CDR1 and CDR2: SEHNR, FQNEAQ (reference sequence). Trimming took 4 bases from V and 0 from J; bases not matched to a gene: 6. This clone came up a few times. Its antigen is currently unknown. Measured with immunoSEQ multiplex PCR; TCRdb has only the in-frame clones, and not every one. The table shows tens of thousands of clones, with over 70% occurring only once. CD4+ T cells from unexposed donors were obtained before the COVID-19 pandemic (2011-2018). After approximately ten days of culture, CD4+ T cells were isolated. A few million PBMCs per well were cultured with approximately 9.5 IU/ml IL-2.

The source material was CD4+ T cells from PBMCs, cultured in vitro. The sequence was collected from a human donor in good health. This chain links TRBV7-9 with TRBJ2-7; TRBD2 matches 7 bases. CDR3 sequence: CASSSGGTSSYEQYF. The CDR3 DNA sequence: TGTGCCAGCAGCTCCGGGGGGACTTCCTCCTACGAGCAGTACTTC.